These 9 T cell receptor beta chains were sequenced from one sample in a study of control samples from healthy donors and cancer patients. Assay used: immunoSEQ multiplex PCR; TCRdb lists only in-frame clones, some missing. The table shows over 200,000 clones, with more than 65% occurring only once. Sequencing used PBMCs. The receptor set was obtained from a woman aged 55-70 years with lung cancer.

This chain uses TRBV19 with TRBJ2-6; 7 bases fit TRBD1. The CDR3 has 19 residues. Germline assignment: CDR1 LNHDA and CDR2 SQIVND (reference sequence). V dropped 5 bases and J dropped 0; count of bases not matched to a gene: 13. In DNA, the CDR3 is TGTGCCAGTAGTCCCACTGCCAGGACAGGCTTCTCTGGGGCCAACGTCCTGACTTTC. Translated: CASSPTARTGFSGANVLTF.

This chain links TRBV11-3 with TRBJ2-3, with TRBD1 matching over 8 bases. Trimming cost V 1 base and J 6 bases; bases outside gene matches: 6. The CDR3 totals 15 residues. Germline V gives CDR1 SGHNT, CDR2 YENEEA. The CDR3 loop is CASSLATGAGDTQYF. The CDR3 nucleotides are TGTGCCAGCAGCTTAGCGACAGGGGCCGGTGATACGCAGTATTTT.

The CDR3 sequence is CASSPPQAGTSGKNEQFF. CDR3 sequence (DNA): TGTGCCAGCTCACCACCCCAGGCTGGGACTAGCGGGAAGAATGAGCAGTTCTTC. V and J are TRBV18 and TRBJ2-1; 13 bases agree with TRBD2. Germline V gene lookup returns CDR1 KGHSH and CDR2 LQKENI. The V gene end was trimmed by 0 bases and the J gene end by 7 bases; junction bases not matched to a gene: 9. This CDR3 contains 18 residues. Full variable domain (remainder filled in from reference TRBV18 and TRBJ2-1): NAGVMQNPRHLVRRRGQEARLRCSPMKGHSHVYWYRQLPEEGLKFMVYLQKENIIDESGMPKERFSAEFPKEGPSILRIQQVVRGDSAAYFCASSPPQAGTSGKNEQFFGPGTRLTVL.

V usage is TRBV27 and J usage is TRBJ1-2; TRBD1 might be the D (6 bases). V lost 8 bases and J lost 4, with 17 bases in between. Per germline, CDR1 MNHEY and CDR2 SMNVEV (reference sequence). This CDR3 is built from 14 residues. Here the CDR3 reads CASSPGQLGYGYTF. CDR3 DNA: TGTGCCAGCTCACCTGGACAGCTCGGCTATGGCTACACCTTC.

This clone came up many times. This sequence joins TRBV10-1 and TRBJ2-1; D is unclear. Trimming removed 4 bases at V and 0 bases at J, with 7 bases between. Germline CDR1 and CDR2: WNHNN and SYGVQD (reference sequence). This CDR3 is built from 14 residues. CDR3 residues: CASSGSTSYNEQFF. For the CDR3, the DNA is TGCGCCAGCAGTGGGAGTACCTCCTACAATGAGCAGTTCTTC.

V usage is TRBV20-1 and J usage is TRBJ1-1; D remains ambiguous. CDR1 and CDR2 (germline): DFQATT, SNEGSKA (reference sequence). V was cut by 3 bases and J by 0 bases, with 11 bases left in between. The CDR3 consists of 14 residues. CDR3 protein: CSASRRTLNTEAFF. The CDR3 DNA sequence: TGCAGTGCTAGTCGCAGAACTTTGAACACTGAAGCTTTCTTT.

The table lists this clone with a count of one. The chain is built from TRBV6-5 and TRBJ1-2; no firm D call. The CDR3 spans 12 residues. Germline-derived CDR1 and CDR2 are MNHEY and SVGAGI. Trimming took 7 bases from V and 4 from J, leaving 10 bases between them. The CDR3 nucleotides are TGTGCCAGCACGTTTGCAGGCTATGGCTACACCTTC. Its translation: CASTFAGYGYTF.

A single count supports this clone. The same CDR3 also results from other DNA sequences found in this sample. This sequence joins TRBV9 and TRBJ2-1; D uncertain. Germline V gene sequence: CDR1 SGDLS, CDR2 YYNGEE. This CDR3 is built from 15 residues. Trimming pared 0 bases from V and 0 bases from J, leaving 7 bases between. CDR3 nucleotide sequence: TGTGCCAGCAGCGTAGTAGGTGCCTCCTACAATGAGCAGTTCTTC. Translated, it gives CASSVVGASYNEQFF.

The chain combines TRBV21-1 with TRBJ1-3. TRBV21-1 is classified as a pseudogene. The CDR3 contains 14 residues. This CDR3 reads CARVVEKPGNTIYF. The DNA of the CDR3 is TGTGCCAGAGTGGTGGAAAAGCCTGGAAACACCATATATTTT.